This T cell receptor beta chain originates from a study of shared clonotypes between healthy human individuals (dated by TCRdb to about 2020). A note on the overall study: The cohort included a few men and two women between 18 and 49 years of age. For each donor, CD4 naive and CD4 memory were each given three plates, CD8 naive was given two plates, and CD8 memory was given one plate. To estimate repertoire size and how much clonotype sharing occurs between individuals, the study deeply sequenced the blood TCR repertoires of about 5 healthy adults. To increase sequencing depth and limit assay-specific biases, different laboratories used diverse techniques to prepare libraries and sequence TCR repertoires. Each donor's leukapheresis produced roughly between roughly 0.94 and 9.5 billion PBMCs. Broader findings and caveats from the paper: Pairwise subsampling indicated that sequencing depth was expected to affect the degree of clonotype sharing among donors. Only blood was sampled, and tissue TCR repertoires likely differ from those in blood. Incomplete sequencing was indicated by rarefaction of sorted-subset datasets, despite the large sequencing depth. The small number of donors limited the genetic and exposure-history diversity represented. Naive subsets generally had larger estimated clonotype richness than memory subsets did. Sharing across several donors was observed for approximately 4.6% of naive CD4, under 4% of naive CD8, 2% to 2.5% of memory CD4, and 0.4% of memory CD8 clonotypes. Compared with non-shared clonotypes, the clonotypes found in all four sorted-subset donors had higher generation probabilities.

Healthy HIV-negative adults with no recently reported acute infections or vaccinations were included as donors. Every donor was a Caucasian adult residing in Nashville, Tennessee, USA. CD4+ T cells were enriched through magnetic negative selection, after which naive cells were positively selected on CD45RA and the remaining negative fraction served as the memory subset. After blood collection by leukapheresis, PBMCs were isolated using Ficoll-Histopaque density gradient centrifugation and then cryopreserved in the vapor phase of liquid nitrogen. Analytical flow cytometry was used to check the purity and quantity of every magnetically sorted T cell population. Each sorted fraction had its genomic DNA isolated and then quantified by UV absorbance on a Nanodrop 2000c. V and J are truncated by 4 bases and 4 bases respectively, leaving an intervening sequence of 21 bases. According to the germline V gene, CDR1 reads SGDLS and CDR2 reads YYNGEE. The CDR3 numbers 16 residues from cysteine through phenylalanine. Only CDR3 DNA remains: 48 bases, in frame from the first base.

TCR CDR3 regions were amplified from genomic DNA by multiplex PCR using the deep immunoSEQ assay. Genomic DNA extracted from each cell subset was distributed evenly over all wells of several immunoSEQ 96-well plates, and each plate served as one replicate. For sorted subsets, roughly 200 ng of genomic DNA, equivalent to around 29,000 T cell genomes, went into each replicate PCR. Purified libraries were measured with a Qubit 3.0 fluorometer, size-checked on a Bioanalyzer 2100, and measured again with the KAPA Library Quantification kit. Each immunoSEQ 96-well plate was sequenced on its own single-read 150-cycle Illumina NextSeq 550 flow cell. Regarding the original processing steps: Because only junctional sequences without quality scores were contained in the immunoSEQ output, filtering matching that applied to full-length reads could not be performed. Sequences were annotated with PyIR, a Python wrapper for IgBLAST v1.9, and V/J genes and CDR3 were assigned using IMGT germline references. Reads were removed for weak V/J assignments (E-value above 1e-6), missing CDR3, stop codons, out-of-frame junctions, or ambiguous translated residues. V3J clonotypes were defined as sequences sharing an identical inferred V gene, J gene, and CDR3 amino acid sequence. Percentage overlap between repertoires was computed as shared unique clonotypes divided by the size of the smaller repertoire. Three approaches were used to assess repertoire richness: RTK rarefaction, the Chao1 estimator, and Recon v2.1 estimates of unobserved clonotypes. OLGA was used to compute generation probabilities for all TCRbeta clonotypes that the gDNA method yielded from a handful of donors. Here the immuneACCESS table is served through TCRdb, limited to in-frame sequences with V and J called. Missing clones are a known gap in these copies; in checked studies unresolved V genes cover under half, and the rest lacks a known reason. From that table come the V and J calls and clone size; the DNA was used to work out D and trimming. The sample includes 1,400,000 or so clones, with approximately 98.5% observed a single time. The biggest ten clones account for roughly 0.35% of the sample.

About this clone: Its antigen remains undetermined. Base qualities are not provided; no much larger clone lies one nucleotide away.

This TCR derives from a man aged 25-40 years in good health. Sequenced input: naive CD4+ T cells sorted from blood. What this sample's cell subset or site label stands for: CD45RA+ positively selected. Rearrangement joined TRBV9 to TRBJ2-7, with TRBD1 as a weak D call on 7 bases. Here is the DNA: TGTGCCAGCAGCCCCAGGGGGTCGGGACTTTCATACGAGCAGTACTTC. Translated, this is CASSPRGSGLSYEQYF.